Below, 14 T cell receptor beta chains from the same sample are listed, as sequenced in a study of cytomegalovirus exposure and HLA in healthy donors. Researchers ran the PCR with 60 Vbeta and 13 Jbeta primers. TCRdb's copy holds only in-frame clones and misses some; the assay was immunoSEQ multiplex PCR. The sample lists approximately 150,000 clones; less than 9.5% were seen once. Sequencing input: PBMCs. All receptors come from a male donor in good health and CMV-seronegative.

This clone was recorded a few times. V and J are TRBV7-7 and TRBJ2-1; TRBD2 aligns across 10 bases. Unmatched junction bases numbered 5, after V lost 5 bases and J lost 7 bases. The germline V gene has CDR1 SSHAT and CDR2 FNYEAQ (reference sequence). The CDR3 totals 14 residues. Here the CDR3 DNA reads TGTGCCAGCAGCAAATCTAGCGGGGGTAATGAGCAGTTCTTC. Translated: CASSKSSGGNEQFF.

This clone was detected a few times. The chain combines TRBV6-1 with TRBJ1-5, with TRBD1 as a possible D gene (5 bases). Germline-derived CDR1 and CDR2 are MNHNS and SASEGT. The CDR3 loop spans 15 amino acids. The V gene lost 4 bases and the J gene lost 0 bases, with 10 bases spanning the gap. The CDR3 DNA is TGTGCCAGCAGTGCGGGACTTTATAGCAATCAGCCCCAGCATTTT. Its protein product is CASSAGLYSNQPQHF.

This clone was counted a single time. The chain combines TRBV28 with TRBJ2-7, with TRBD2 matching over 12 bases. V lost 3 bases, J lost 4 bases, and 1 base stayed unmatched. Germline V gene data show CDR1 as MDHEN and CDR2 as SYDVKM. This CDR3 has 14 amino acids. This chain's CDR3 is CASSFGLAGYEQYF. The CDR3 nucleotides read TGTGCCAGCAGTTTCGGACTAGCGGGGTACGAGCAGTACTTC. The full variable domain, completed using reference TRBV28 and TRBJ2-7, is DVKVTQSSRYLVKRTGEKVFLECVQDMDHENMFWYRQDPGLGLRLIYFSYDVKMKEKGDIPEGYSVSREKKERFSLILESASTNQTSMYLCASSFGLAGYEQYFGPGTRLTVT.

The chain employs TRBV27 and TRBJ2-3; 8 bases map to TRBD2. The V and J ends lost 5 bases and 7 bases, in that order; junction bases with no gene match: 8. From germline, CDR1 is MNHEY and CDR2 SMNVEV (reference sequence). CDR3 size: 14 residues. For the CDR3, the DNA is TGTGCCAGCAGTCCCCCAAGACTAGCGCATACGCAGTATTTT. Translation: CASSPPRLAHTQYF.

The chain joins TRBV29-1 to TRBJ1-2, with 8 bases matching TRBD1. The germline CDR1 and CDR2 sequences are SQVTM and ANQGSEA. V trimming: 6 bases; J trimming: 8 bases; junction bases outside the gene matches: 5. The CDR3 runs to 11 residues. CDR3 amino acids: CSVWTGTGYTF. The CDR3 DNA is TGCAGCGTCTGGACAGGGACGGGCTACACCTTC.

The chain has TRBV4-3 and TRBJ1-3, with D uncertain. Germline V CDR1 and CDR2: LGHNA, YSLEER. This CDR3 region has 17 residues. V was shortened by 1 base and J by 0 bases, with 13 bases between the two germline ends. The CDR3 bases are TGCGCCAGCAGCCAAGGAGTGAGCGCCAACTCTGGAAACACCATATATTTT. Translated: CASSQGVSANSGNTIYF.

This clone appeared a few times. The CDR3 reads CASSQEPTGMEPQHF. The CDR3 DNA follows: TGCGCCAGCAGCCAAGAACCGACAGGGATGGAGCCCCAGCATTTT. The chain uses TRBV4-3 and TRBJ1-5, with 7 bases matching TRBD1. The CDR3 consists of 15 residues. V trimming: 0 bases; J trimming: 8 bases; junction bases outside the gene matches: 7. Germline assignment: CDR1 LGHNA and CDR2 YSLEER.

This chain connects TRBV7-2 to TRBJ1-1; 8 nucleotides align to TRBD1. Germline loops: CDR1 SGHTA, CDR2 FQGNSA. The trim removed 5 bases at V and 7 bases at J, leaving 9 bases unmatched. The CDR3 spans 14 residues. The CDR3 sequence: CASSPHPGQDEAFF. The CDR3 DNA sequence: TGTGCCAGCAGCCCCCACCCGGGACAGGATGAAGCTTTCTTT.

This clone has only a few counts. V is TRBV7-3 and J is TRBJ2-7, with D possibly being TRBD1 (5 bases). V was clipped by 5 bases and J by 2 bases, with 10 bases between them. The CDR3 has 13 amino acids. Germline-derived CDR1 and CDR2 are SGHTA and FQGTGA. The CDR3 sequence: CASSQGGAYEQYF. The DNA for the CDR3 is TGTGCCAGCAGCCAGGGTGGGGCCTACGAGCAGTACTTC. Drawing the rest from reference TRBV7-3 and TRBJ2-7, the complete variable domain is GAGVSQTPSNKVTEKGKYVELRCDPISGHTALYWYRQSLGQGPEFLIYFQGTGAADDSGLPNDRFFAVRPEGSVSTLKIQRTERGDSAVYLCASSQGGAYEQYFGPGTRLTVT.

For the CDR3, the DNA is TGTGCCAGCAGCTTGGCGGGGGACGTCTCTGGAAACACCATATATTTT. It is translated as CASSLAGDVSGNTIYF. This chain connects TRBV5-4 to TRBJ1-3; D possibly corresponds to TRBD1 (5 bases). This CDR3 contains 16 residues. Germline-derived CDR1 and CDR2 are SGHNT and YYREEE (reference sequence). V was trimmed by 0 bases and J by 0 bases, leaving 10 bases between them. Full variable domain (rest looked up from reference TRBV5-4 and TRBJ1-3): ETGVTQSPTHLIKTRGQQVTLRCSSQSGHNTVSWYQQALGQGPQFIFQYYREEENGRGNFPPRFSGLQFPNYSSELNVNALELDDSALYLCASSLAGDVSGNTIYFGEGSWLTVV.

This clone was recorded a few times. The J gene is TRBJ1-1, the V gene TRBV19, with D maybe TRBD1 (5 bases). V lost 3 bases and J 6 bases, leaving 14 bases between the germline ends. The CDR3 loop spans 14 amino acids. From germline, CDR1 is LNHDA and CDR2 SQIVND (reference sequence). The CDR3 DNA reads TGTGCCAGTAGTATCAAGGGGCTGATCGCTGAAGCTTTCTTT. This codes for CASSIKGLIAEAFF. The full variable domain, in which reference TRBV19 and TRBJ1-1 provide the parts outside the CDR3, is DGGITQSPKYLFRKEGQNVTLSCEQNLNHDAMYWYRQDPGQGLRLIYYSQIVNDFQKGDIAEGYSVSREKKESFPLTVTSAQKNPTAFYLCASSIKGLIAEAFFGQGTRLTVV.

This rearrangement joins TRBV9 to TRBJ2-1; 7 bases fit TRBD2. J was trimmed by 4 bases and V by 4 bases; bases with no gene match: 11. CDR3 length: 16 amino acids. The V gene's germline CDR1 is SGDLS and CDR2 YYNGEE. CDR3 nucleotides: TGTGCCAGCAGCCCCCGGGGGGTAATGACGTACAATGAGCAGTTCTTC. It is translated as CASSPRGVMTYNEQFF.

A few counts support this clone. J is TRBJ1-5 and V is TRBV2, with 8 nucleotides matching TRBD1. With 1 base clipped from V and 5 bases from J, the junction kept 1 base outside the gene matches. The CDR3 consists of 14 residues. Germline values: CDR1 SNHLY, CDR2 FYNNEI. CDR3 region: CASSEGRGHQPQHF. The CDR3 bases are TGTGCCAGCAGTGAAGGCAGGGGGCATCAGCCCCAGCATTTT.

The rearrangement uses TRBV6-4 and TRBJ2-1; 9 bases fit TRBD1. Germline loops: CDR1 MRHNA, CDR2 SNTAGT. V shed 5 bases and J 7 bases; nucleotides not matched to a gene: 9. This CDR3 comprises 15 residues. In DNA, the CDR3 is TGTGCCAGCAGTTTGGGACAGGGCGGCTTTAATGAGCAGTTCTTC. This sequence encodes CASSLGQGGFNEQFF.